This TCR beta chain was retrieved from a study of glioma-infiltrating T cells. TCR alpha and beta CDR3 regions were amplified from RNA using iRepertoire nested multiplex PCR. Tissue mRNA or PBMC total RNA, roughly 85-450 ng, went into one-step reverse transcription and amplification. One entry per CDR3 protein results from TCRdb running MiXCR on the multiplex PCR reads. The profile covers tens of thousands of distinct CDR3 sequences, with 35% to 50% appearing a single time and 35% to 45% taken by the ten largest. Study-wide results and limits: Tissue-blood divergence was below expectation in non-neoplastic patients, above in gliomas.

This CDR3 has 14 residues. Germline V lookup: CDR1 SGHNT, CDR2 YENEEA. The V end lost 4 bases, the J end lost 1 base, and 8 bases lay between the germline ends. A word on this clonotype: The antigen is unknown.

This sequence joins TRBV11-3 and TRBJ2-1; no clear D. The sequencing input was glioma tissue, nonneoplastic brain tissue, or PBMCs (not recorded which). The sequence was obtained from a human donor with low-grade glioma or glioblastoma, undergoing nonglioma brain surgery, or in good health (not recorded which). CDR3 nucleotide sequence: TGTGCCAGCAGCTACCGGCTATCCTACAATGAGCAGTTCTTC. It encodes CASSYRLSYNEQFF.